These T cell receptor beta chains were read from a single sample in a study of shared clonotypes between healthy human individuals. Clones were read by immunoSEQ multiplex PCR, and TCRdb kept only the in-frame ones, dropping some. The sample comprises nearly 2 million clones, about 95% of which are singletons, and roughly 1.2% rests with the top ten. The specimen sequenced was naive CD8+ T cells sorted from blood. The receptors derive from a man between 18 and 29 years old in good health. The CDR3 runs from the conserved cysteine through the conserved F or W. The D gene is left open where the match is weak. A clone size is listed for some rows: how often the clone was seen (once, few, many), or a class if it is expanded.

j_call v_call d_call clone_size cdr3_aa cdr3_nt
TRBJ2-2 TRBV5-1 . . CASSNATSFTGELFF TGCGCCAGCAGCAACGCTACTAGTTTCACCGGGGAGCTGTTTTTT
TRBJ1-2 TRBV27 TRBD1 . CATFTLQGAEGYTF TGTGCCACCTTTACCTTACAGGGGGCGGAAGGCTACACCTTC
TRBJ2-2 TRBV4-1 TRBD1 . CASSRDGDRFTGELFF TGCGCCAGCAGCCGAGACGGGGACAGATTCACCGGGGAGCTGTTTTTT
TRBJ2-1 TRBV20-1 . . CSARPNNEQFF TGCAGTGCTAGGCCTAACAATGAGCAGTTCTTC
TRBJ1-4 TRBV5-4 . once CASSFSGSGEKLFF TGTGCCAGCAGCTTCTCCGGTAGTGGTGAAAAACTGTTTTTT
TRBJ2-3 TRBV7-2 . . CASSFGGASTDTQYF TGTGCCAGCAGCTTCGGCGGGGCTAGCACAGATACGCAGTATTTT
TRBJ2-2 TRBV28 . . CASTRRAGTGELFF TGTGCCAGCACCCGACGGGCAGGTACCGGGGAGCTGTTTTTT
TRBJ2-7 TRBV14 . once CASSQGGMSSYEQYF TGTGCCAGCAGCCAAGGGGGGATGAGCTCCTACGAGCAGTACTTC
TRBJ1-5 TRBV27 . . CASSFGGNLGNQPQHF TGTGCCAGCAGTTTTGGGGGCAATCTTGGCAATCAGCCCCAGCATTTT
TRBJ1-4 TRBV11-2 . . CASSPGRDLGNEKLFF TGTGCCAGCAGCCCCGGGCGGGACCTGGGAAATGAAAAACTGTTTTTT
TRBJ1-1 TRBV7-9 . . CASSLEAGMMNTEAFF TGTGCCAGCAGCTTAGAGGCAGGCATGATGAACACTGAAGCTTTCTTT
TRBJ2-1 TRBV27 TRBD2 . CASSFGLAGNNEQFF TGTGCCAGCAGTTTTGGACTAGCGGGGAACAATGAGCAGTTCTTC
TRBJ1-5 TRBV19 TRBD1 . CASSIVEGAAQPQHF TGTGCCAGTAGTATAGTCGAGGGGGCTGCTCAGCCCCAGCATTTT
TRBJ2-1 TRBV7-6 TRBD1 . CASKTAGQEYNEQFF TGTGCCAGCAAAACTGCGGGACAGGAGTACAATGAGCAGTTCTTC
TRBJ1-1 TRBV11-2 TRBD1 once CASSLEGQGGTEAFF TGTGCCAGCAGCTTAGAAGGACAGGGGGGGACTGAAGCTTTCTTT
TRBJ2-7 TRBV28 TRBD1 . CASSATGVVAYEQYF TGTGCCAGCAGCGCTACAGGGGTGGTGGCCTACGAGCAGTACTTC
TRBJ2-7 TRBV7-2 . once CASSTTGFEQYF TGTGCCAGCAGCACTACAGGGTTTGAGCAGTACTTC